This record looks at one T cell receptor beta chain sequence and its context. Its antigen is not yet known. These data are taken from a study of cytomegalovirus exposure and HLA in healthy donors (dated 2017 in TCRdb). Context from the whole study: An earlier analysis of several hundred of the donors reported approximately 290 Gb of sequence data and 117 million unique TCR beta sequences from 150 million to 200 million T cells. Roughly 300 gigabases of sequencing data and roughly 81 million unique TCR sequences made up an early release that covered about 640 HLA-typed donors. Of the roughly 410 genotyped donors, less than 85% were placed in the genetic ancestry cluster associated with self-reported Caucasian donors. The study was designed to test whether signatures of past pathogen exposure could be identified by cataloging public T cell receptors. The T cell repertoires of around 670 subjects were profiled by immunosequencing and related to cytomegalovirus serostatus. Besides the first cohort of roughly 640 subjects, a separate validation cohort made up of 90 to 150 different subjects was used. The study combined high-throughput TCR immunosequencing, statistical association of individual TCRs with disease status, and machine learning to predict cytomegalovirus infection status. A later analysis re-examined previously published TCR beta repertoires from several hundred donors and added high-resolution HLA genotyping to investigate patterns of TCR occurrence. Rather than using new phenotypic data, the later analysis identified candidate immune exposures from TCR beta sequences and from how often those sequences occurred across donors. To decide whether each TCR beta V gene segment behaved as functional or pseudogenic, an earlier analysis of some 600 of the donors relied on high-throughput TCR beta sequencing. Donor age, sex, ethnicity and CMV serostatus were collected together with the repertoire data. Genome-wide SNP genotypes for about 55% of the 666 donors were used in a later genetic analysis, which treated that subset as a discovery cohort. All discovery cohort repertoires had been generated on a single sequencing platform. HLA typing included class I and class II loci at four-digit resolution. The number of donors typed differed by locus, with roughly 620-630 for A, B, C, DRB1 and DQB1, 522 for DQA1, approximately 580 for DPA1, and around 430 for DPB1. About five DR-DQ haplotypes were handled as single units for association and clustering, since linkage in the cohort was strong. On average, about 200,000 unique TCR beta nucleotide sequences were sequenced per donor among more than 350 genotyped donors of the cohort, with 15% to 20% of those sequences being non-productive. Study-level results and caveats: According to the authors, the approach could potentially be generalized to other disease states and immunological phenotypes. A further reported finding was that TCR beta sequences accurately predicted the HLA-A and HLA-B alleles for most subjects in the first cohort. A cluster of highly shared sequence variants was judged likely to represent a technical artifact of the sequencing pipeline. CMV serostatus was the only immune exposure information available for the cohort. A later analysis reported that several top co-occurrence clusters appeared linked to parvovirus B19, influenza, CMV and Epstein-Barr virus. The classifier was reported to diagnose cytomegalovirus status with high specificity and sensitivity in both the original cohort and the validation cohort. A later analysis found that HLA-associated TCR beta chains were more clonally expanded and had lower generation probabilities than equally common non-associated chains. Correlated functional status among segregating V segments might reflect linkage disequilibrium, but an unknown experimental factor could not be ruled out. Three of the identified cytomegalovirus-associated TCR beta chains were confirmed in vitro to be specific for cytomegalovirus antigens. Only TCR beta chains were sequenced in this cohort, and the absence of alpha or paired-chain data limited detectable features. While some public TCRs were present in many individuals, most TCR sequences turned up only very rarely across donors. In a later analysis, most CMV-associated TCR beta chains were found to appear HLA-restricted, with HLA associations seemingly driven largely by CMV exposure. A later analysis found that TCR association rates varied across HLA loci, with DRB1 alleles showing the most associated TCRs and HLA-C alleles the fewest. Because HLA typing was unavailable for some donors at each locus, only the typed subset was used in association tests. Because counts were too low, under 20 rarely observed V segments, including chromosome 9 orphons, were left out of the earlier analysis of some 600 of the donors. The presence/absence analyses assumed that sequencing depth was roughly uniform across donors, and that assumption may not be true. A later genetic analysis reported fewer N-insertions in productive TCRs among donors in an Asian-associated ancestry cluster than the approximately 700-donor mean. Some IMGT-functional V segments, including TRBV6-2 and TRBV6-3, could not be distinguished by the 87-base-pair reads and were therefore excluded. Assigning TCR associations to individual alleles was difficult when HLA alleles, especially DR and DQ, strongly co-occurred. Broadly in line with IMGT annotations, most TCR beta V segments showed up in productive rearrangements about 87% or about 30% of the time in an earlier analysis of 450 to 750 of the donors. In the study, about 150 TCR beta chains were listed as associated with cytomegalovirus. Specific HLA alleles were associated with 15,000 to 20,000 TCR beta sequences at a false discovery rate of 0.05 in a later analysis. A later genetic analysis associated a missense DCLRE1C variant with V-gene and J-gene trimming of TCR beta chains, and an independent cohort replicated the association.

From cysteine to phenylalanine, the CDR3 is 14 amino acids long. Of all the DNA, just the CDR3 is kept, 42 bases in frame from base 1. V loses 2 bases of germline sequence and J loses 8 bases, and the interval between the two ends is 12 bases. The germline V gene provides CDR1 MGHRA and CDR2 YSYEKL. Library preparation was by the immunoSEQ multiplex PCR assay. The multiplex PCR relied on a mix of 60 forward primers for TCR Vbeta segments and 13 reverse primers for TCR Jbeta segments. Amplification of the CDR3 region of rearranged TCR beta genes was performed with a multiplex PCR assay on genomic DNA. Amplified TCR beta libraries were sequenced as 87-base-pair reads on the Illumina HiSeq System. The original methods were these. Across the 600 to 700 repertoires, a later analysis counted tens of millions of unique TCR beta chains, roughly 11 million of which were shared by at least two donors. A nearest-neighbor algorithm error-corrected the raw reads and collapsed the reads into unique sequences, merging closely related sequences to remove PCR and sequencing errors. V, D and J gene segments were assigned by aligning CDR3 sequences to IMGT reference sequences. For a sequence to be retained, a match of at least six nucleotides to both a V gene segment and a J gene segment was required. Rearrangements were classified as productive when the CDR3 lacked stop codons and remained in frame with V and J, and all other rearrangements were classified as non-productive. Following IMGT convention, CDR3 was defined as the stretch from the second conserved V-encoded cysteine up to the conserved J-encoded phenylalanine. In an earlier analysis of around 540 of the donors, sequences lacking an unambiguous match to a single V gene segment were excluded. An earlier analysis of approximately 590 of the donors called V segments functional above 56.7% productive rearrangements and segregating when the between-donor standard deviation exceeded 5%. A statistical classification framework was developed to diagnose cytomegalovirus status using the catalog of TCR beta chain sequences. In a later analysis, TCR nucleotide sequences were compared against IMGT/GENE-DB human TR gene sequences so that V and J genes could be assigned. A later analysis assigned CDR3 sequences and most-parsimonious VDJ recombination scenarios with the TCRdist pipeline. In a later analysis, every TCR beta chain was defined by the combination of its CDR3 amino acid sequence and its V-gene family, and reads without a unique V-gene family were dropped. As a way to deal with suspected cross-contamination and a sequencing artifact, a later analysis dropped approximately 590 nucleotide sequences that were highly shared and had low generation probability. For each public chain, a later analysis derived a clonal expansion index from normalized ranks of inferred template counts within each repertoire. Generation probabilities in a later analysis came from a VDJ recombination model fitted to out-of-frame rearrangements, and those results were checked against IGoR. Hypergeometric tests were used in a later analysis to score TCR-TCR, TCR-HLA and TCR-CMV co-occurrence, with a repertoire-size bias correction applied to the TCR pairs. In a later analysis, false discovery rates were estimated by permuting HLA or CMV assignments 20 times. In a later analysis, co-occurring TCRs were grouped with DBSCAN, and TCRdist sequence similarity was added when clustering was performed within HLA-allele-positive subsets. Repertoires with fewer than 30,000 or more than 120,000 public chains were left out of co-occurrence clustering, as were five repertoires with anomalous nucleotide sharing. As stored in TCRdb, this immuneACCESS dataset retains in-frame rearrangements with V and J assigned. A fraction of the clones does not appear; measured against another copy, unresolved V genes explain less than half of the discrepancy, and the remainder lacks a known reason. V, J and clone size derive from that table, while D and trimming were established from the DNA sequence. The sample has approximately 79,000 clones on record. The ten largest clones take up roughly 5% of the sample.

In total, approximately 690 healthy bone marrow donors made up the cohort. Cohort members were all nominally healthy when sampled, although unrecorded immune exposures were likely present. The donor was CMV seronegative and was included in the group of 352 seronegative cohort members. A peripheral blood sample was collected from each donor, and TCR beta sequencing was performed on peripheral blood mononuclear cells. Genomic DNA was extracted from the blood cell samples with the Qiagen DNeasy Blood Extraction Kit. The clonotype originates from a man aged 35 to 55 in good health and CMV-seronegative. The specimen was PBMCs. The rearranged segments are TRBV4-1 and TRBJ1-4; a tentative D call is TRBD1 (5 bases match). The CDR3 region has the sequence CASSQPGRGEKLFF. The bases read TGCGCCAGCAGCCAACCAGGGAGGGGCGAAAAACTGTTTTTT.